The 32 T cell receptor beta chains below come from one sample, sequenced in a study of blood T cell repertoires in COVID-19. Only in-frame clones appear in the TCRdb table, and some are missing; sequencing was by immunoSEQ multiplex PCR. The sample carries roughly 670,000 clones, 85% to 90% recorded once. The sample consisted of peripheral blood. The receptors shown here come from a woman aged 18-35 years with acute or convalescent COVID-19.

V and J are TRBV27 and TRBJ1-5; D uncertain. The CDR3 is 14 residues long. Germline CDR1 is MNHEY and CDR2 is SMNVEV (reference sequence). The V end lost 6 bases, the J end lost 0 bases, and 9 bases lay between the germline ends. CDR3 sequence: CASRQDISNQPQHF. In DNA, the CDR3 is TGTGCCAGCAGGCAAGACATTAGCAATCAGCCCCAGCATTTT.

The rearrangement joins TRBV30 to TRBJ1-3; a weak D match, TRBD1 (6 bases). Trimming removed 4 bases from V and 2 bases from J, with 9 bases in between. CDR3 length: 13 amino acids. The germline CDR1 and CDR2 sequences are GTSNPN and SVGIG (reference sequence). The CDR3 here is CAWNYRAGNTIYF. CDR3 nucleotides: TGTGCCTGGAATTACAGGGCTGGAAACACCATATATTTT.

The genes are TRBV6-5 and TRBJ1-2; TRBD1 agrees at 7 bases. This CDR3 is built from 15 residues. Trimming cost V 5 bases and J 3 bases; bases outside gene matches: 9. From germline, CDR1 is MNHEY and CDR2 SVGAGI. CDR3 loop: CASSKDPGQHYGYTF. The CDR3 DNA reads TGTGCCAGCAGTAAGGATCCGGGACAGCACTATGGCTACACCTTC.

The DNA of the CDR3 is TGTGCCAACCGGGACAGGGGGCCTGAGGGTGAGCAGTTCTTC. Translating gives CANRDRGPEGEQFF. The chain employs TRBV10-3 and TRBJ2-1; 12 bases line up with TRBD1. Germline V gene sequence: CDR1 ENHRY, CDR2 SYGVKD. This CDR3 contains 14 residues. The ends lost 10 bases at V and 9 bases at J; junction bases unmatched: 10.

A single count supports this clone. The chain carries TRBV6-5 and TRBJ2-5; 7 positions agree with TRBD1. Germline loops: CDR1 MNHEY, CDR2 SVGAGI. The CDR3 consists of 15 residues. Trimming took 0 bases from V and 1 from J; bases not matched to a gene: 2. The CDR3 sequence: CASSYSRGLQETQYF. Written as DNA, the CDR3 is TGTGCCAGCAGTTACTCGAGGGGGCTCCAAGAGACCCAGTACTTC.

Regarding this clone: Just one base apart from a much larger clone, this may be a read error. Different DNA sequences within this sample yield the same CDR3. This chain connects TRBV7-9 to TRBJ1-2; 7 bases fit TRBD1. The ends lost 3 bases at V and 4 bases at J; junction bases unmatched: 2. CDR1 SEHNR and CDR2 FQNEAQ come from the germline V gene (reference sequence). This CDR3 region has 13 residues. CDR3 protein: CASSFPGGYGYTF. The CDR3 DNA is TGTGCCAGCAGCTTTCCAGGGGGCTATGGCTACACCTTC.

The CDR3 is CASSLVFYGQNGNTIYF. For the CDR3, the DNA is TGTGCCAGCAGCTTAGTATTTTATGGACAGAACGGAAACACCATATATTTT. The rearrangement joins TRBV11-2 to TRBJ1-3, with D possibly being TRBD1 (6 bases). CDR1 is SGHAT, CDR2 FQNNGV, per germline. CDR3 size: 17 residues. V dropped 1 base and J dropped 4 bases, with 17 bases sitting between them.

This chain links TRBV4-1 with TRBJ2-7; the D gene is possibly TRBD2 (7 bases). CDR3 length equals 15 residues. V shed 0 bases and J shed 7 bases, with 16 bases lying between them. Germline V CDR1 and CDR2: MGHRA, YSYEKL. CDR3 loop: CASSQEVRTRGEQYF. The CDR3 DNA sequence: TGCGCCAGCAGCCAAGAGGTGAGGACTAGGGGGGAGCAGTACTTC.

The V and J genes are TRBV21-1 and TRBJ1-5; the table assigns TRBD1, which was not confirmed against the DNA. TRBV21-1 is deemed a pseudogene. CDR3 length: 15 amino acids. The chain's CDR3 is CASSGRLYSNQPQHF. CDR3 DNA: TGTGCCAGCAGTGGCAGGCTTTATAGCAATCAGCCCCAGCATTTT.

CDR3 in DNA: TGTGCCACTACGAACAGGGGGAACACTGAAGCTTTCTTT. Amino acids: CATTNRGNTEAFF. This chain links TRBV24-1 with TRBJ1-1; 7 bases fit TRBD1. Losses at the gene ends were 10 bases for V and 1 base for J; bases not matched to a gene: 5. The CDR3 loop spans 13 amino acids. Looked up from germline, CDR1 is KGHDR and CDR2 is SFDVKD.

The chain recombines TRBV10-3 with TRBJ1-1; possible D gene TRBD1, 6 bases. V was cut by 0 bases and J by 2 bases, with 7 bases left in between. The CDR3 loop spans 14 amino acids. Looked up from germline, CDR1 is ENHRY and CDR2 is SYGVKD. CDR3 sequence: CAISESDSNTEAFF. CDR3 in DNA: TGTGCCATCAGTGAGTCGGACAGCAACACTGAAGCTTTCTTT.

Details on this clone: Distinct nucleotide sequences in the sample also encode this CDR3. The chain couples TRBV24-1 to TRBJ1-1, with 8 bases identical to TRBD1. The CDR3 consists of 13 residues. Germline V gene lookup returns CDR1 KGHDR and CDR2 SFDVKD. V was clipped by 7 bases and J by 1 base; unmatched bases: 1. The chain's CDR3 is CATRTGENTEAFF. DNA of the CDR3: TGTGCCACCAGGACAGGGGAGAACACTGAAGCTTTCTTT.

This chain links TRBV6-5 with TRBJ2-7; 10 bases fit TRBD1. CDR3 length: 15 residues. Germline CDR1 MNHEY, CDR2 SVGAGI. The V gene end was trimmed by 4 bases and the J gene end by 5 bases; junction bases not matched to a gene: 8. The CDR3 sequence is CASSSPWDRGHEQYF. CDR3 bases: TGTGCCAGCAGTTCGCCTTGGGACAGGGGCCACGAGCAGTACTTC.

This rearrangement joins TRBV24-1 to TRBJ1-5; D not certain. V was clipped by 0 bases and J by 5 bases, with 10 bases between them. Germline V gene lookup returns CDR1 KGHDR and CDR2 SFDVKD. The CDR3 is 15 residues long. The chain's CDR3 is CATSDLLGTDQPQHF. Written as DNA, the CDR3 is TGTGCCACCAGTGATTTGCTAGGTACCGATCAGCCCCAGCATTTT.

This clone was counted a few times. The genes are TRBV5-1 and TRBJ1-1; 7 positions agree with TRBD1. Trimming cost V 0 bases and J 10 bases; bases outside gene matches: 12. Germline V lookup: CDR1 SGHRS, CDR2 YFSETQ. This CDR3 is built from 15 residues. This CDR3 reads CASSLDLRQGVGAFF. CDR3 in DNA: TGCGCCAGCAGCTTGGACCTCCGACAGGGCGTGGGAGCTTTCTTT.

The chain links TRBV19 to TRBJ1-5; TRBD1 matches at 7 bases. The CDR3 consists of 16 residues. V dropped 6 bases and J dropped 3; count of bases not matched to a gene: 11. Germline-derived CDR1 and CDR2 are LNHDA and SQIVND (reference sequence). The CDR3 coding sequence is TGTGCCAGTAGGCGGGACAGAAGTAACTTCAATCAGCCCCAGCATTTT. This encodes CASRRDRSNFNQPQHF. The full variable domain, completed using reference TRBV19 and TRBJ1-5, is DGGITQSPKYLFRKEGQNVTLSCEQNLNHDAMYWYRQDPGQGLRLIYYSQIVNDFQKGDIAEGYSVSREKKESFPLTVTSAQKNPTAFYLCASRRDRSNFNQPQHFGDGTRLSIL.

The chain employs TRBV12-3 or TRBV12-4 and TRBJ2-7, with D uncertain. CDR3 length: 13 amino acids. Trimming took 3 bases from V and 4 from J, leaving 10 bases between them. The CDR3 here is CASSFTERYEQYF. The CDR3 DNA reads TGTGCCAGCAGTTTTACGGAGAGGTACGAGCAGTACTTC.

V and J are TRBV5-8 and TRBJ1-2; 9 bases map to TRBD1. CDR1 is SGHTS, CDR2 YDEGEE, per germline. The CDR3 loop spans 13 amino acids. V lost 5 bases to trimming and J lost 6 bases; unmatched junction nucleotides: 5. CDR3 bases: TGTGCCAGCAGAACAGGGGGCGCGAATGGCTACACCTTC. It encodes CASRTGGANGYTF.

The chain employs TRBV19 and TRBJ2-3; TRBD1 matches 7 bases. There are 15 residues in the CDR3. Trimming removed 7 bases from V and 6 bases from J; junction bases left unmatched: 13. Germline CDR1 is LNHDA and CDR2 is SQIVND (reference sequence). The CDR3 protein is CASTHGDRALDTQYF. CDR3 nucleotide sequence: TGTGCCAGTACCCACGGTGACAGGGCATTGGATACGCAGTATTTT.

The chain carries TRBV6-4 and TRBJ2-3, with D perhaps matching TRBD2 (6 bases). V shed 6 bases and J shed 3 bases, with 16 bases lying between them. Germline assignment: CDR1 MRHNA and CDR2 SNTAGT. This CDR3 region has 15 residues. CDR3 nucleotides: TGTGCCAGCAGCGGGGGTAGTCCCGGGACAGATACGCAGTATTTT. This codes for CASSGGSPGTDTQYF.

The chain uses TRBV4-1 and TRBJ1-2; TRBD1 is a possible D gene (5 bases). Trimming stripped 0 bases from V and 4 bases from J, with 9 bases between. This CDR3 has 14 amino acids. Germline lookup yields CDR1 MGHRA and CDR2 YSYEKL. Written as DNA, the CDR3 is TGCGCCAGCAGCCAAGATCTCGGGGGCTATGGCTACACCTTC. The encoded protein is CASSQDLGGYGYTF.

The chain joins TRBV7-9 to TRBJ1-2; D is possibly TRBD1 (5 bases). Germline values: CDR1 SEHNR, CDR2 FQNEAQ (reference sequence). The CDR3 is made up of 14 amino acids. Trimming pared 3 bases from V and 0 bases from J, leaving 8 bases between. CDR3 protein: CASSFVTANYGYTF. CDR3 nucleotides: TGTGCCAGCAGCTTCGTGACAGCTAACTATGGCTACACCTTC.

The genes are TRBV19 and TRBJ1-1; 11 bases line up with TRBD1. After removal of 3 bases from V and 0 bases from J, the junction contained 3 bases not matched to a gene. Germline V gene sequence: CDR1 LNHDA, CDR2 SQIVND (reference sequence). This CDR3 has 16 amino acids. CDR3 in amino acids: CASSMGTGGLNTEAFF. The DNA for the CDR3 is TGTGCCAGTAGTATGGGGACAGGGGGATTGAACACTGAAGCTTTCTTT.

The CDR3 nucleotides are TGTGCCAGCAGCCAAGACAGGGGTGGATCACCCCTCCACTTT. Translated: CASSQDRGGSPLHF. The chain is built from TRBV7-2 and TRBJ1-6; 8 nucleotides line up with TRBD1. Germline-derived CDR1 and CDR2 are SGHTA and FQGNSA. Unmatched junction bases numbered 7, after V lost 5 bases and J lost 10 bases. The CDR3 runs 14 residues.

The rearrangement joins TRBV29-1 to TRBJ1-2; D perhaps matches TRBD1 (5 bases). V was clipped by 6 bases and J by 4 bases, with 15 bases between them. The CDR3 is made up of 13 amino acids. The germline V gene has CDR1 SQVTM and CDR2 ANQGSEA. The CDR3 DNA reads as TGCAGCGTGGGGGACTCGGGGGTCTATGGCTACACCTTC. It encodes CSVGDSGVYGYTF.

The chain links TRBV6-5 to TRBJ2-7; the D gene is possibly TRBD2 (6 bases). The V end lost 8 bases, the J end lost 1 base, and 15 bases lay between the germline ends. The CDR3 runs to 14 residues. CDR1 MNHEY and CDR2 SVGAGI come from the germline V gene. The CDR3 DNA reads as TGTGCCAGCTCCCTGGCGGGGAAGTCCTACGAGCAGTACTTC. It is translated as CASSLAGKSYEQYF.

Comment on this clone: The sample has other DNA sequences that encode this CDR3 too. This chain joins TRBV4-3 and TRBJ2-3; 9 bases fit TRBD2. The junction had 3 bases not matched to a gene; V was cut back by 1 base and J by 4 bases. The CDR3 covers 15 residues. From germline, CDR1 is LGHNA and CDR2 YSLEER. As DNA, the CDR3 is TGCGCCAGCAGCCAAGGCGGGGGGGCCGCAGATACGCAGTATTTT. Its protein product is CASSQGGGAADTQYF.

The V gene is TRBV7-6, the J gene TRBJ2-1, with a weak D call TRBD2 (6 bases). V shed 2 bases and J shed 3 bases, with 17 bases lying between them. The CDR3 is 17 amino acids. Germline assignment: CDR1 SGHVS and CDR2 FNYEAQ. CDR3 bases: TGTGCCAGCAGCTTACCGGGACTCTCGGGGTTCTACAATGAGCAGTTCTTC. Its translation is CASSLPGLSGFYNEQFF.

The chain couples TRBV5-6 to TRBJ1-1; weak D call: TRBD1 (5 bases). V gave up 6 bases and J gave up 1 base, with 7 bases separating them. The CDR3 loop spans 12 amino acids. CDR1 and CDR2 from the germline V gene are SGHDT and YYEEEE. The chain's CDR3 is CASTGGNTEAFF. In DNA, the CDR3 is TGTGCCAGCACCGGGGGGAACACTGAAGCTTTCTTT.

The chain employs TRBV10-3 and TRBJ1-3; D not certain. Germline V gene data show CDR1 as ENHRY and CDR2 as SYGVKD. V lost 8 bases and J lost 9, with 11 bases in between. The CDR3 runs to 11 residues. The CDR3 DNA reads TGTGCCATCTTAAGTGAGGGCACCATATATTTT. This encodes CAILSEGTIYF.

The gene calls are TRBV3-1 (or the pseudogene TRBV3-2) and TRBJ1-2; D perhaps matches TRBD1 (5 bases). CDR3 length: 13 residues. Per the germline V gene, CDR1 is LGHDT and CDR2 is YNNKEL (reference sequence). V lost 2 bases, J lost 8 bases, and 12 bases lay in between. The DNA for the CDR3 is TGTGCCAGCAGCCAATCCGGGCAGGGCGGCTACACCTTC. This gives the protein CASSQSGQGGYTF.

The chain employs TRBV4-3 and TRBJ1-1; unclear D gene. Germline CDR1 reads LGHNA; CDR2 reads YSLEER. The CDR3 is made up of 16 amino acids. Trimming took off 0 bases at V and 2 bases at J, with 13 bases between the two ends. The CDR3 DNA follows: TGCGCCAGCAGCCAAGAGTACGGAGTTATCAACACTGAAGCTTTCTTT. It codes for CASSQEYGVINTEAFF.